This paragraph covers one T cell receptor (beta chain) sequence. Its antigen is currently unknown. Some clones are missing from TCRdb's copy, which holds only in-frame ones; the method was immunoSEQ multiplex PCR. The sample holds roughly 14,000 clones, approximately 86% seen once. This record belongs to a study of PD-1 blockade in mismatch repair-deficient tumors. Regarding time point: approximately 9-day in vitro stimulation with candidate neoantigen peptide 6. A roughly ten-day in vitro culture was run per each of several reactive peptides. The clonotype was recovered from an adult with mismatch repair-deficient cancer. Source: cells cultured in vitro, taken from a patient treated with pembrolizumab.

CDR3 in DNA: TGTGCCAGCAGCCAGCGGGGTGAACTAAAAGAGACCCAGTACTTC. Translating it yields CASSQRGELKETQYF. This chain connects TRBV5-4 to TRBJ2-5, with 7 nucleotides matching TRBD2. V was clipped by 4 bases and J by 3 bases; unmatched bases: 9. Germline lookup yields CDR1 SGHNT and CDR2 YYREEE (reference sequence). The CDR3 is 15 residues long.